This section outlines one T cell receptor (beta chain) sequence together with its context. These data originate in a study of blood T cell repertoires in COVID-19. As for the study in general: Collection of acute and convalescent COVID-19 samples took place in the United States, Italy and Spain. T cells, B-cell-depleted T cells, or PBMCs supplied cDNA or gDNA.

Participants, roughly 18 to 90 years old, spanned around 25 US areas. Participants' own reports of clinical history determined their cohort assignment. Sequencing used immunoSEQ multiplex PCR; TCRdb keeps in-frame clones, though not all of them. The profile shows 200,000 to 300,000 clones, roughly 91% of them singletons. CDR1 MDHEN and CDR2 SYDVKM come from the germline V gene. V was cut by 4 bases and J by 1 base, with 11 bases left in between. The CDR3 runs to 14 residues. The chain joins TRBV28 to TRBJ2-7; TRBD1 is a possible D gene (6 bases). This clonotype originated in a woman aged 25 to 39 who had recovered from COVID-19. Sequenced input: PBMCs or T cells enriched from blood (not recorded which). The CDR3: CASSWDTRSYEQYF. CDR3 nucleotides: TGTGCCAGCAGTTGGGACACGAGGTCCTACGAGCAGTACTTC.